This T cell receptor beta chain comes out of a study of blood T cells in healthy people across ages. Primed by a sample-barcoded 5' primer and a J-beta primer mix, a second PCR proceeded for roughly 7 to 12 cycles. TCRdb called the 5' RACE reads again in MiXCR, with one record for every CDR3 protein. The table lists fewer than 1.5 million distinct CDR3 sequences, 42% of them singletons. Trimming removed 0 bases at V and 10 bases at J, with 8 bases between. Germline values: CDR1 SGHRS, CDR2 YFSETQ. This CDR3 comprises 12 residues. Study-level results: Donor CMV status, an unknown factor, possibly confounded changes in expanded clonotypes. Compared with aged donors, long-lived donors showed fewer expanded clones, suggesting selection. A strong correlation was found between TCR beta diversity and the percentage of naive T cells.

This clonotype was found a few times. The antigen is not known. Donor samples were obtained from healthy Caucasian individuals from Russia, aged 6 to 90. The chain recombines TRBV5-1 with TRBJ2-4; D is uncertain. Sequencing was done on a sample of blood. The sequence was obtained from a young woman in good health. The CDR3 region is CASSLGWGIQYF. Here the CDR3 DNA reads TGCGCCAGCAGCTTGGGCTGGGGAATTCAGTACTTC.